This entry concerns a single TCR beta chain. The antigen remains undetermined. The data were taken from a study of Graves' ophthalmopathy and Graves' hyperthyroidism. Points from the study as a whole: The model's prediction of ophthalmopathy progression had approximately 71% sensitivity and roughly 72% specificity.

Amplified material comprised TCR beta CDR3 regions derived from RNA transcripts. HTBI-primed RT-PCR formed the first round, and a multiplex PCR formed the second. TCRdb re-called the multiplex PCR reads through MiXCR, storing one row per CDR3 protein. The table records about 700,000 distinct CDR3 sequences, roughly two fifths of them present only once. Ophthalmopathy was moderately-to-severely active, CAS at least 3, NOSPECS at least 4, lasting under 3 months. Certain patients, namely those with other autoimmune diseases, uncontrolled infections, pregnancy or lactation, were excluded. Per the germline V gene, CDR1 is SGHDT and CDR2 is YYEEEE. J gave up 0 bases and V 4 bases, and 15 bases lay outside the gene matches. There are 18 residues in the CDR3.

The rearrangement uses TRBV5-6 and TRBJ2-7, with TRBD2 identical over 8 bases. Sequenced input: peripheral blood. The source of this sequence is an adult man with Graves' ophthalmopathy. CDR3 sequence reads: CASSTGLVINFDSYEQYF. CDR3 bases: TGTGCCAGCAGCACGGGACTAGTCATTAACTTCGACTCCTACGAGCAGTACTTC.